The 15 T cell receptor beta chains below were found in one sample sequenced in a study of blood T cell repertoires in COVID-19. The method was immunoSEQ multiplex PCR; TCRdb's version includes in-frame clones alone and lacks a portion of them. The table records 150,000 to 200,000 clones, 85% of them present only once. The sequencing input was peripheral blood. Receptor source: a human donor with acute or convalescent COVID-19. The donor label of this sample is uncertain.

This chain uses TRBV3-1 (or the pseudogene TRBV3-2) with TRBJ1-1, with 9 bases that match TRBD1. Unmatched junction bases numbered 6, after V lost 4 bases and J lost 3 bases. CDR3 length: 15 amino acids. Germline CDR1 and CDR2: LGHDT and YNNKEL (reference sequence). The CDR3 loop is CASSRTGTGYTEAFF. CDR3 sequence (DNA): TGTGCCAGCAGCCGTACCGGGACAGGGTACACTGAAGCTTTCTTT.

This clone has just one count. The genes are TRBV30 and TRBJ1-4; a weak D match, TRBD1 (5 bases). This CDR3 spans 12 amino acids. Trimming left V 3 bases short and J 6 bases short, with 8 bases between. Per germline, CDR1 GTSNPN and CDR2 SVGIG (reference sequence). CDR3 sequence (DNA): TGTGCCTGGAGGGGGGGACATGAAAAACTGTTTTTT. Translated, it gives CAWRGGHEKLFF.

V and J are TRBV29-1 and TRBJ1-1; perhaps TRBD1 as D (5 bases). The CDR3 is 13 amino acids. V was cut by 7 bases and J by 1 base, with 13 bases left in between. Germline CDR1 is SQVTM and CDR2 is ANQGSEA. The DNA of the CDR3 is TGCAGCGCCTTAGGCCAGGGGAACACTGAAGCTTTCTTT. Amino acids: CSALGQGNTEAFF.

The rearrangement uses TRBV5-4 and TRBJ1-3; D is unresolved. This CDR3 contains 14 residues. V lost 3 bases and J lost 0, with 7 bases in between. Germline CDR1 SGHNT, CDR2 YYREEE (reference sequence). The CDR3 DNA sequence: TGTGCCAGCAGCTCCGGGAACTCTGGAAACACCATATATTTT. It translates to CASSSGNSGNTIYF.

The chain has TRBV6-5 and TRBJ2-1, with 10 nucleotides matching TRBD2. CDR3 length: 16 amino acids. CDR1 is MNHEY and CDR2 is SVGAGI in the germline V gene. With V trimmed by 2 bases and J by 9 bases, 10 bases remained unmatched. CDR3 amino acids: CASSYPTAGGPGEQFF. Here the CDR3 DNA reads TGTGCCAGCAGTTACCCGACAGCGGGGGGGCCAGGTGAGCAGTTCTTC.

V is TRBV28 and J is TRBJ1-3; D gene ambiguous. V gave up 10 bases and J gave up 4 bases, with 14 bases separating them. CDR3 length: 13 amino acids. Germline assignment: CDR1 MDHEN and CDR2 SYDVKM. The CDR3 protein is CATTASGGNTIYF. In DNA, the CDR3 is TGTGCCACAACAGCCTCGGGGGGAAACACCATATATTTT. The variable domain in full, with the rest retrieved from reference TRBV28 and TRBJ1-3, is DVKVTQSSRYLVKRTGEKVFLECVQDMDHENMFWYRQDPGLGLRLIYFSYDVKMKEKGDIPEGYSVSREKKERFSLILESASTNQTSMYLCATTASGGNTIYFGEGSWLTVV.

The chain links TRBV11-3 to TRBJ1-2; TRBD1 matches 7 bases. The CDR3 totals 15 residues. Germline CDR1 and CDR2: SGHNT and YENEEA. Trimming cost V 5 bases and J 2 bases; bases outside gene matches: 8. The CDR3 nucleotides are TGTGCCAGCAGCCAGGGGGGCAGGGTAAACTATGGCTACACCTTC. Translated, it gives CASSQGGRVNYGYTF.

The genes are TRBV3-1 (or the pseudogene TRBV3-2) and TRBJ1-2, with a possible D match to TRBD1 (5 bases). Germline CDR1 is LGHDT and CDR2 is YNNKEL (reference sequence). The CDR3 length is 15 residues. V was trimmed by 0 bases and J by 8 bases, leaving 16 bases between them. The CDR3 region has the DNA TGTGCCAGCAGCCAAGAAGGAGGGACCGGCGGGGGCTACACCTTC. This codes for CASSQEGGTGGGYTF.

The chain links TRBV5-6 to TRBJ2-3; possibly TRBD1 for D (6 bases). This CDR3 has 15 amino acids. V was clipped by 1 base and J by 0 bases, with 9 bases between them. The V gene's germline CDR1 is SGHDT and CDR2 YYEEEE. The CDR3 nucleotides read TGTGCCAGCAGCTTGCTACAGGGAAGCACAGATACGCAGTATTTT. Translating it yields CASSLLQGSTDTQYF.

This chain uses TRBV5-1 with TRBJ1-5, with a weak D call TRBD1 (5 bases). V lost 1 base to trimming and J lost 3 bases, with 11 bases between them. Germline V gene lookup returns CDR1 SGHRS and CDR2 YFSETQ. This CDR3 has 15 residues. The CDR3 DNA is TGCGCCAGCAGCTTGTTGTCAGGGTCCAATCAGCCCCAGCATTTT. It yields the protein CASSLLSGSNQPQHF. Using reference TRBV5-1 and TRBJ1-5 for the parts outside the CDR3, the full variable domain is KAGVTQTPRYLIKTRGQQVTLSCSPISGHRSVSWYQQTPGQGLQFLFEYFSETQRNKGNFPGRFSGRQFSNSRSEMNVSTLELGDSALYLCASSLLSGSNQPQHFGDGTRLSIL.

This chain links TRBV15 with TRBJ2-2; 9 nucleotides align to TRBD2. Germline V gives CDR1 LNHNV, CDR2 YYDKDF (reference sequence). J lost 6 bases, V lost 6 bases, and 11 bases had no gene match. The CDR3 is 16 amino acids. The CDR3: CATRGSGLASPGELFF. CDR3 sequence (DNA): TGTGCCACCAGGGGAAGCGGACTAGCGTCGCCCGGGGAGCTGTTTTTT.

This rearrangement joins TRBV6-5 to TRBJ2-1; 13 positions agree with TRBD2. Germline V gene sequence: CDR1 MNHEY, CDR2 SVGAGI. CDR3 length: 14 residues. V lost 2 bases to trimming and J lost 13 bases; unmatched junction nucleotides: 5. The CDR3 spells CASSYGTSGGDQFF. The CDR3 DNA sequence: TGTGCCAGCAGTTACGGTACTAGCGGGGGGGATCAGTTCTTC.

This chain connects TRBV3-1 (or the pseudogene TRBV3-2) to TRBJ1-2; 8 nucleotides align to TRBD1. Germline values: CDR1 LGHDT, CDR2 YNNKEL (reference sequence). The CDR3 is made up of 13 amino acids. Unmatched junction bases numbered 5, after V lost 3 bases and J lost 8 bases. The CDR3 sequence is CASSHNRGMGYTF. For the CDR3, the DNA is TGTGCCAGCAGCCACAACAGGGGGATGGGCTACACCTTC.

This chain uses TRBV9 with TRBJ1-4; tentative D call: TRBD1 (5 bases). V lost 2 bases to trimming and J lost 8 bases, with 10 bases between them. Germline CDR1 SGDLS, CDR2 YYNGEE. The CDR3 consists of 13 residues. The CDR3 DNA follows: TGTGCCAGCAGCGTGGATAGGGGCGAAAAACTGTTTTTT. Encoded protein: CASSVDRGEKLFF. The full variable domain, rest sourced from reference TRBV9 and TRBJ1-4, is DSGVTQTPKHLITATGQRVTLRCSPRSGDLSVYWYQQSLDQGLQFLIQYYNGEERAKGNILERFSAQQFPDLHSELNLSSLELGDSALYFCASSVDRGEKLFFGSGTQLSVL.

The chain is built from TRBV30 and TRBJ1-6, with 9 bases identical to TRBD1. The J segment lost 10 bases and the V segment lost 4 bases, leaving 5 bases of the junction unmatched. Germline CDR1 GTSNPN, CDR2 SVGIG (reference sequence). The CDR3 covers 13 residues. Here the CDR3 reads CAWKQGARSPLHF. The CDR3 DNA reads TGTGCCTGGAAACAGGGGGCACGGTCACCCCTCCACTTT.